This passage covers 26 T cell receptor beta chains from one sample sequenced in a study of T-cell memory formation after mild COVID-19. TCRdb fed the 5' RACE reads into MiXCR, producing one record per CDR3 protein. Among 350,000 to 450,000 distinct CDR3 sequences listed, approximately 24% were seen once. Sequenced input: PBMCs or a T cell subset sorted from them (not recorded which). The receptor source for this set is an adult woman who had mild COVID-19 (a few samples of this study predate the infection). Cell type and time point are not known.

This clonotype appeared a few times. The gene calls are TRBV7-9 and TRBJ2-1, with TRBD1 identical over 7 bases. There are 15 residues in the CDR3. In germline, CDR1 is SEHNR, CDR2 FQNEAQ (reference sequence). After removal of 4 bases from V and 2 bases from J, the junction contained 5 bases not matched to a gene. The CDR3 reads CASSSGTDTYNEQFF. The CDR3 DNA reads as TGTGCCAGCAGCTCCGGGACAGACACCTACAATGAGCAGTTCTTC.

The chain has TRBV7-9 and TRBJ2-3, with D perhaps matching TRBD1 (5 bases). V gave up 5 bases and J gave up 2 bases, with 11 bases separating them. Germline CDR1 is SEHNR and CDR2 is FQNEAQ (reference sequence). This CDR3 spans 14 amino acids. Here the CDR3 reads CASSKPGSTDTQYF. The CDR3 nucleotides are TGTGCCAGCAGCAAACCAGGGTCCACAGATACGCAGTATTTT.

The sample holds a few counts of this clonotype. The chain joins TRBV10-3 to TRBJ2-3; 11 bases align to TRBD2. J lost 5 bases, V lost 8 bases, and 6 bases had no gene match. Germline CDR1 is ENHRY and CDR2 is SYGVKD. The CDR3 totals 14 residues. The CDR3 here is CAIDRGTSGDTQYF. The CDR3 coding sequence is TGTGCCATCGATCGCGGGACTAGCGGAGATACGCAGTATTTT.

The chain links TRBV12-3 or TRBV12-4 to TRBJ2-2; 10 nucleotides agree with TRBD2. V trimming: 3 bases; J trimming: 6 bases; junction bases outside the gene matches: 7. The CDR3 totals 16 residues. The DNA for the CDR3 is TGTGCCAGCAGTTTTTGGGCTAGCGGGAGTTCCGGGGAGCTGTTTTTT. It translates to CASSFWASGSSGELFF.

The chain combines TRBV7-8 with TRBJ2-5, with 8 bases aligning to TRBD2. The CDR3 is made up of 16 amino acids. V gave up 5 bases and J gave up 0 bases; unmatched junction bases: 8. Germline loops: CDR1 SGHVS, CDR2 FQNEAQ. CDR3 residues: CASSPKRGGNQETQYF. The CDR3 nucleotides are TGTGCCAGCAGCCCAAAACGCGGGGGGAACCAAGAGACCCAGTACTTC.

V gene TRBV30 combines with J gene TRBJ1-1; perhaps TRBD1 as D (5 bases). The CDR3 contains 13 residues. Germline CDR1 reads GTSNPN; CDR2 reads SVGIG (reference sequence). Trimming pared 0 bases from V and 1 base from J, leaving 6 bases between. CDR3: CAWSVQANTEAFF. The DNA for the CDR3 is TGTGCCTGGAGTGTACAGGCGAACACTGAAGCTTTCTTT.

This clonotype was observed a handful of times. The J gene is TRBJ2-4, the V gene TRBV5-1; 8 bases align to TRBD2. Germline V lookup: CDR1 SGHRS, CDR2 YFSETQ. The length of the CDR3 is 14 residues. With 10 bases clipped from V and 2 bases from J, the junction kept 8 bases outside the gene matches. CDR3 coding DNA: TGCGCCGGACTCAGCGGGGGATCCAAAAACATTCAGTACTTC. Translating gives CAGLSGGSKNIQYF.

V gene TRBV7-8 combines with J gene TRBJ2-1; 10 bases are a match to TRBD2. The germline V gene has CDR1 SGHVS and CDR2 FQNEAQ. CDR3 length: 14 residues. J lost 7 bases, V lost 4 bases, and 4 bases had no gene match. The CDR3 loop reads CASSWWTSGNEQFF. The CDR3 coding sequence is TGTGCCAGCAGCTGGTGGACTAGCGGTAATGAGCAGTTCTTC.

This clonotype was detected only a few times. This chain links TRBV9 with TRBJ2-1, with TRBD2 matching over 7 bases. The V gene's germline CDR1 is SGDLS and CDR2 YYNGEE. J gave up 8 bases and V 0 bases, and 5 bases lay outside the gene matches. This CDR3 spans 14 amino acids. The CDR3 loop is CASSVGGRTDEQFF. The CDR3 region has the DNA TGTGCCAGCAGCGTAGGCGGGAGAACCGATGAGCAGTTCTTC.

This clonotype showed up just a few times. The J gene is TRBJ2-3, the V gene TRBV24-1, with D hard to call. Trimming cost V 0 bases and J 4 bases, with 10 bases left between them. Germline CDR1 reads KGHDR; CDR2 reads SFDVKD. The CDR3 has 15 residues. The CDR3 region is CATSDLDEDADTQYF. CDR3 DNA: TGTGCCACCAGTGATTTGGATGAGGACGCAGATACGCAGTATTTT.

The V and J genes are TRBV12-3 or TRBV12-4 and TRBJ1-5; D gene unclear. V lost 6 bases, J lost 7 bases, and 13 bases lay in between. The CDR3 is made up of 13 amino acids. CDR3 DNA sequence: TGTGCCAGCAGATCCCGAGAAGGCCAGCCCCAGCATTTT. Translation: CASRSREGQPQHF.

Concerning this clonotype: The junction differs from germline at one of its ends, possibly a read error. The chain joins TRBV9 to TRBJ2-2; 7 bases fit TRBD1. CDR1 is SGDLS, CDR2 YYNGEE, per germline. The CDR3 covers 17 residues. The CDR3 nucleotides read TGTGCCAGCAGCGTTAGTTTGAAGGGGGCGAATACCGGGGAGCTGTTTTTT. Translation gives CASSVSLKGANTGELFF.

Only a few counts were recorded for this clonotype. V usage is TRBV12-3 or TRBV12-4 and J usage is TRBJ1-2, with D hard to call. The V end lost 5 bases, the J end lost 8 bases, and 15 bases lay between the germline ends. The CDR3 spans 13 residues. Written as DNA, the CDR3 is TGTGCCAGCAGTCCAGCAGCGGCGTACGGCTACACCTTC. It encodes CASSPAAAYGYTF.

V and J are TRBV7-2 and TRBJ1-4; possibly TRBD1 for D (5 bases). CDR1 SGHTA and CDR2 FQGNSA come from the germline V gene. CDR3 size: 13 residues. The germline V and J ends were trimmed by 5 bases and 8 bases, with 12 bases remaining between them. Written as DNA, the CDR3 is TGTGCCAGCAGCCGGGGACGGAACGAAAAACTGTTTTTT. Residues: CASSRGRNEKLFF.

The V call is TRBV29-1, the J call TRBJ2-7; no definite D call. V was pared by 5 bases and J by 1 base, with 9 bases between. Germline values: CDR1 SQVTM, CDR2 ANQGSEA. The length of the CDR3 is 12 residues. CDR3 sequence (DNA): TGCAGCGTTCAAATAGATTCCTACGAGCAGTACTTC. It specifies CSVQIDSYEQYF.

V is TRBV9 and J is TRBJ1-6, with 8 bases lining up with TRBD1. Germline assignment: CDR1 SGDLS and CDR2 YYNGEE. The length of the CDR3 is 13 residues. The V and J ends lost 3 bases and 9 bases, in that order; junction bases with no gene match: 2. CDR3 sequence (DNA): TGTGCCAGCAGCGCGGACAGGGTTTCACCCCTCCACTTT. Translating gives CASSADRVSPLHF.

The genes are TRBV9 and TRBJ2-1; no reliable D call. This CDR3 has 14 amino acids. Germline CDR1 is SGDLS and CDR2 is YYNGEE. V gave up 0 bases and J gave up 1 base, with 5 bases separating them. The DNA for the CDR3 is TGTGCCAGCAGCGTAGGGCAGTCCTACAATGAGCAGTTCTTC. Residues: CASSVGQSYNEQFF.

Only a few counts were recorded for this clonotype. This rearrangement joins TRBV6-5 to TRBJ2-7; D ambiguous. This CDR3 is 11 amino acids long. CDR1 and CDR2 from the germline V gene are MNHEY and SVGAGI. V lost 5 bases and J 6 bases, leaving 8 bases between the germline ends. The CDR3 protein is CASSTSSEQYF. In DNA, the CDR3 is TGTGCCAGCAGTACCTCGAGCGAGCAGTACTTC.

This clonotype was seen only a few times. The chain has TRBV27 and TRBJ2-2; D is ambiguous. Germline loops: CDR1 MNHEY, CDR2 SMNVEV (reference sequence). The CDR3 runs 14 residues. V shed 1 base and J shed 7 bases, with 10 bases lying between them. The CDR3 spells CASSLLMVGGELFF. In DNA, the CDR3 is TGTGCCAGCAGTTTATTGATGGTGGGCGGGGAGCTGTTTTTT.

The chain carries TRBV9 and TRBJ1-4; D possibly corresponds to TRBD1 (6 bases). CDR3 size: 15 residues. V dropped 3 bases and J dropped 10 bases, with 19 bases sitting between them. Germline V lookup: CDR1 SGDLS, CDR2 YYNGEE. The CDR3, as DNA: TGTGCCAGCAGCGAGGGGGGGATCTCTCAAGGAAAACTGTTTTTT. It encodes CASSEGGISQGKLFF.

The rearrangement uses TRBV7-3 and TRBJ2-5, with 13 nucleotides matching TRBD2. This CDR3 has 17 residues. The trim removed 5 bases at V and 5 bases at J, leaving 11 bases unmatched. The germline V gene has CDR1 SGHTA and CDR2 FQGTGA. CDR3 coding DNA: TGTGCCAGCAGCCGAGGGACTAGCGGGACCCCGGGTGAGACCCAGTACTTC. Protein: CASSRGTSGTPGETQYF.

This sequence joins TRBV12-3 or TRBV12-4 and TRBJ1-1; tentatively, D is TRBD1 (5 bases). The CDR3 length is 12 residues. The V end lost 7 bases, the J end lost 7 bases, and 13 bases lay between the germline ends. Written as DNA, the CDR3 is TGTGCCAGCACCTTCGGGGGGAATGAAGCTTTCTTT. This gives the protein CASTFGGNEAFF.

The V call is TRBV7-8, the J call TRBJ2-1; D is possibly TRBD1 or TRBD2 (5 bases each). V gave up 8 bases and J gave up 6 bases, with 23 bases separating them. The CDR3 extends over 16 amino acids. The germline V gene encodes CDR1 SGHVS and CDR2 FQNEAQ. CDR3 sequence reads: CASRLMGSVGVNEQFF. The CDR3 nucleotides read TGTGCCAGCCGTCTAATGGGGTCCGTGGGGGTCAATGAGCAGTTCTTC. The full variable domain, with the rest looked up from reference TRBV7-8 and TRBJ2-1, is GAGVSQSPRYKVAKRGQDVALRCDPISGHVSLFWYQQALGQGPEFLTYFQNEAQLDKSGLPSDRFFAERPEGSVSTLKIQRTQQEDSAVYLCASRLMGSVGVNEQFFGPGTRLTVL.

The chain joins TRBV2 to TRBJ1-2, with a weak D call TRBD1 (5 bases). The CDR3 extends over 12 amino acids. Trimming stripped 4 bases from V and 4 bases from J, with 7 bases between. Germline V gene lookup returns CDR1 SNHLY and CDR2 FYNNEI. Here the CDR3 DNA reads TGTGCCAGCAGTGGGACAAGCTATGGCTACACCTTC. The encoded protein is CASSGTSYGYTF.

This clonotype was counted many times. The V gene is TRBV5-8, the J gene TRBJ2-2; 7 nucleotides agree with TRBD2. Germline CDR1 is SGHTS and CDR2 is YDEGEE. This CDR3 region has 15 residues. V dropped 1 base and J dropped 7; count of bases not matched to a gene: 7. The CDR3 spells CASSLYAGVGGELFF. The CDR3 DNA follows: TGTGCCAGCAGCTTGTACGCGGGAGTCGGCGGGGAGCTGTTTTTT.

The chain links TRBV5-1 to TRBJ1-5; possibly TRBD1 for D (6 bases). The ends were cut back, 0 bases at V and 3 bases at J, with 16 bases in the middle. There are 17 residues in the CDR3. CDR1 SGHRS and CDR2 YFSETQ come from the germline V gene. The CDR3 protein is CASSLEDRLNLNQPQHF. The CDR3 coding sequence is TGCGCCAGCAGCTTGGAGGACAGACTAAACCTCAATCAGCCCCAGCATTTT.